This entry describes one T cell receptor beta chain. Repertoires were generated with immunoSEQ multiplex PCR, while TCRdb's copy carries only in-frame clones and drops some. The table shows some 150,000 clones, with approximately 90% occurring only once. Trimming cost V 6 bases and J 0 bases, with 12 bases left between them. This CDR3 has 15 amino acids. Germline V lookup: CDR1 MNHEY, CDR2 SVGAGI. The sample originates from a study of blood T cell repertoires in COVID-19. Across the whole study: COVID-19 samples collected from the United States, Italy and Spain covered acute and convalescent phases. Sources were T cells, B-cell-depleted T cells, or PBMCs; the material itself was cDNA or gDNA.

The receptor comes from a woman older than 75 with acute or convalescent COVID-19. This chain connects TRBV6-5 to TRBJ1-3; possibly TRBD1 for D (5 bases). Sequencing was carried out using peripheral blood. This CDR3 is CASSSLTASGNTIYF. The CDR3 DNA sequence: TGTGCCAGCAGCTCTTTGACAGCCTCTGGAAACACCATATATTTT.